This T cell receptor beta chain was recorded in a study of blood T cell repertoires in COVID-19. Background on the study: The origin of the acute and convalescent COVID-19 samples was the United States, Italy and Spain. The cDNA or gDNA used as material had been derived from T cells, B-cell-depleted T cells, or PBMCs.

Per the authors' pipeline: Reference gene primer amplification in the assay estimated nucleated cell counts. Using immunoSEQ multiplex PCR, the repertoire was profiled, and TCRdb retains in-frame clones only, with some absent. That table is the source of V, J and clone size, and D and trimming were worked out from the DNA. The profile shows 15,000 to 20,000 clones, approximately 93% of them singletons. Trimming stripped 7 bases from V and 2 bases from J, with 12 bases between. The CDR3 runs 14 residues. Germline lookup yields CDR1 MDHEN and CDR2 SYDVKM. The receptor's source is a human donor in a cohort sampled during active COVID-19. The sample was peripheral blood. This chain uses TRBV28 with TRBJ1-5; D gene ambiguous. In nucleotides, the CDR3 is TGTGCCAGCACACTAGGCGGGGGCAATCAGCCCCAGCATTTT. This codes for CASTLGGGNQPQHF.